The following is a TCR beta chain sequence with its context. It lacks a known antigen. The junction does not match germline at one end; this may be a read error. The cohort was made up of approximately 670 healthy bone marrow donors. At the time of sampling, every cohort member was nominally healthy, though immune exposures that went unrecorded were likely present. The donor was CMV seropositive and belonged to the group of 250 to 300 seropositive cohort members. A peripheral blood sample was provided by each donor, and peripheral blood mononuclear cells were used for TCR beta sequencing. Genomic DNA extraction from the blood cell samples was performed with the Qiagen DNeasy Blood Extraction Kit. Library preparation was by the immunoSEQ multiplex PCR assay. For the multiplex PCR, a mixture combining 60 forward primers for TCR Vbeta segments and 13 reverse primers for TCR Jbeta segments was used. A multiplex PCR assay on genomic DNA amplified the CDR3 region of rearranged TCR beta genes. Amplified TCR beta libraries were sequenced as 87-base-pair reads on the Illumina HiSeq System. The source study handled its data this way. In a later analysis, roughly 80 million unique TCR beta chains were counted across the approximately 620 repertoires, and around 10 million of these chains were shared by at least two donors. Raw reads were error-corrected and collapsed into unique sequences with a nearest-neighbor algorithm that merged closely related sequences to remove PCR and sequencing errors. Alignment of CDR3 sequences to IMGT reference sequences was used to assign V, D and J gene segments. For a sequence to be retained, at least a six-nucleotide match to both a V gene segment and a J gene segment was required. Rearrangements were classified as productive when the CDR3 lacked stop codons and remained in frame with V and J, and all other rearrangements were classified as non-productive. CDR3 was defined by IMGT convention, running from the second conserved V-encoded cysteine to the conserved J-encoded phenylalanine. Sequences without an unambiguous match to a single V gene segment were excluded from the earlier analysis of a few hundred of the donors. In an earlier analysis of 587 of the donors, V segments were called functional above 56.7% productive rearrangements and were called segregating when the between-donor standard deviation exceeded 5%. A statistical classification framework was built to diagnose cytomegalovirus status from the catalog of TCR beta chain sequences. In a later analysis, TCR nucleotide sequences were compared against IMGT/GENE-DB human TR gene sequences so that V and J genes could be assigned. The TCRdist pipeline was used in a later analysis to assign CDR3 sequences and most-parsimonious VDJ recombination scenarios. In a later analysis, every TCR beta chain was defined by the combination of its CDR3 amino acid sequence and its V-gene family, and reads without a unique V-gene family were dropped. As a way to deal with suspected cross-contamination and a sequencing artifact, a later analysis dropped more than 500 nucleotide sequences that were highly shared and had low generation probability. In a later analysis, a clonal expansion index for each public chain was calculated from normalized within-repertoire ranks of inferred template counts. In a later analysis, generation probabilities were computed using a VDJ recombination model fitted to out-of-frame rearrangements, and the results were checked against IGoR. In a later analysis, TCR-TCR, TCR-HLA and TCR-CMV co-occurrence was scored with hypergeometric tests, and a repertoire-size bias correction was applied to TCR pairs. A later analysis estimated false discovery rates by permuting HLA or CMV assignments 20 times. In a later analysis, co-occurring TCRs were grouped with DBSCAN, and TCRdist sequence similarity was added when clustering was performed within HLA-allele-positive subsets. Repertoires with fewer than 30,000 or more than 120,000 public chains were left out of co-occurrence clustering, as were about five repertoires with anomalous nucleotide sharing. TCRdb took over this immuneACCESS table, retaining in-frame rearrangements with V and J assigned. Such tables are incomplete; in checked studies, under half of the missing clones stem from an unresolved V gene, and the remainder is unexplained. V and J calls and clone size are as listed in that table; D and trimming were resolved from the DNA. Within this sample are approximately 150,000 clones, with over 70% of them counted one time only. The ten largest clonotypes hold around 7% of the sample.

This entry comes from a study of cytomegalovirus exposure and HLA in healthy donors (dated by TCRdb to about 2017). For the wider study: An earlier analysis of roughly 500 of the donors reported about 290 Gb of sequence data and some 120 million unique TCR beta sequences from about 200 million T cells. An early release that covered some 630 HLA-typed donors contained about 290 gigabases of sequencing data and tens of millions of unique TCR sequences. Of the roughly 410 genotyped donors, 75% to 85% were placed in the genetic ancestry cluster associated with self-reported Caucasian donors. The study aimed to test whether cataloging public T cell receptors could reveal signatures of past pathogen exposure. The T cell repertoires of around 670 subjects were profiled by immunosequencing and related to cytomegalovirus serostatus. In addition to the first cohort of 666 subjects, a separate validation cohort of 120 different subjects was used. The study combined high-throughput TCR immunosequencing, statistical association of individual TCRs with disease status, and machine learning to predict cytomegalovirus infection status. To study patterns of TCR occurrence, a later analysis re-analyzed previously published TCR beta repertoires from several hundred donors and added high-resolution HLA genotyping. The later analysis used no new phenotypic data to find candidate immune exposures, relying instead on TCR beta sequences and their occurrence across donors. To decide whether each TCR beta V gene segment behaved as functional or pseudogenic, an earlier analysis of fewer than 750 of the donors relied on high-throughput TCR beta sequencing. Donor age, sex, ethnicity and CMV serostatus were compiled alongside the repertoire data. In a later genetic analysis, genome-wide SNP genotypes for about three fifths of the roughly 670 donors were used, and that subset was treated as a discovery cohort. All discovery cohort repertoires had been generated using a single sequencing platform. HLA typing included class I and class II loci at four-digit resolution. The number of donors typed differed by locus, with about 629-630 for A, B, C, DRB1 and DQB1, around 500 for DQA1, over 600 for DPA1, and roughly 450 for DPB1. Because of strong linkage in the cohort, four or five DR-DQ haplotypes were treated as single units for association and clustering. Across about 370 genotyped donors of the cohort, an average of roughly 250,000 unique TCR beta nucleotide sequences per donor were sequenced, and approximately 17% of those sequences were non-productive. The full study reports these points: Some IMGT-functional V segments, including TRBV6-2 and TRBV6-3, could not be distinguished by the 87-base-pair reads and were therefore excluded. In a later analysis, HLA-associated TCR beta chains were found to be more clonally expanded and to have lower generation probabilities than equally common non-associated chains. Most TCR sequences were seen in very few donors, while some public TCRs were found in many individuals. Several of the top co-occurrence clusters appeared to be linked to parvovirus B19, influenza, CMV and Epstein-Barr virus, according to a later analysis. An earlier analysis of around 540 of the donors showed that most TCR beta V segments appeared in productive rearrangements either about 87% or about 30% of the time, which broadly matched IMGT annotations. A later genetic analysis associated a missense DCLRE1C variant with V-gene and J-gene trimming of TCR beta chains, and an independent cohort replicated the association. A further reported finding was that TCR beta sequences accurately predicted the HLA-A and HLA-B alleles for most subjects in the first cohort. A cluster of highly shared sequence variants was judged likely to be a technical artifact of the sequencing pipeline. Specific HLA alleles were associated with more than 15,000 TCR beta sequences at a false discovery rate of 0.05 in a later analysis. The authors suggested that the approach could potentially be generalized to other disease states and immunological phenotypes. According to a later genetic analysis, donors in an Asian-associated ancestry cluster had fewer N-insertions in productive TCRs than the roughly 700-donor mean. Because counts were too low, about 17 rarely observed V segments, including chromosome 9 orphons, were excluded from the earlier analysis of around 590 of the donors. Correlated functional status among segregating V segments might reflect linkage disequilibrium, but an unknown experimental factor could not be ruled out. In this cohort, only TCR beta chains were sequenced, and detectable features were limited by the absence of alpha or paired-chain data. A total of 150 or so TCR beta chains were listed by the study as associated with cytomegalovirus. According to a later analysis, TCR association rates differed among HLA loci, with DRB1 alleles showing the most associated TCRs and HLA-C alleles showing the fewest. In both the original and validation cohorts, the classifier was reported to diagnose cytomegalovirus status with high specificity and sensitivity. In vitro tests confirmed that a few of the cytomegalovirus-associated TCR beta chains recognize cytomegalovirus antigens. When HLA alleles, especially DR and DQ, strongly co-occurred, TCR associations were difficult to assign to individual alleles. Because some donors lacked HLA typing at each locus, the association tests relied only on the typed subset. CMV serostatus was the only immune exposure information available for the cohort. Presence/absence analyses assumed roughly uniform sequencing depth across donors, an assumption that may not hold. In a later analysis, most CMV-associated TCR beta chains were found to appear HLA-restricted, with HLA associations seemingly driven largely by CMV exposure.

The germline V gene (reference sequence) specifies MNHEY as CDR1 and SMNVEV as CDR2. From the cysteine through the phenylalanine, the CDR3 covers 17 amino acids. Here the CDR3 DNA is all that survives: 51 bases in frame from base 1. The sequence derives from a woman aged 35 to 49 in good health and CMV-seropositive. The sequenced material came from PBMCs. Recombination connected TRBV27 to TRBJ1-4; 9 bases in the junction line up with TRBD1. The nucleotide sequence is TGTGCCAGCAGATTATCGGGACCGGGACAGGGTGGTGAAAAACTGTTTTTT. The translation is CASRLSGPGQGGEKLFF. This CDR3, with the reference TRBV27 and TRBJ1-4 proteins standing in past its ends, gives the full variable domain EAQVTQNPRYLITVTGKKLTVTCSQNMNHEYMSWYRQDPGLGLRQIYYSMNVEVTDKGDVPEGYKVSRKEKRNFPLILESPSPNQTSLYFCASRLSGPGQGGEKLFFGSGTQLSVL.